These 27 T cell receptor beta chains share one sample of origin, sequenced in a study of blood T cell repertoires in COVID-19. Here immunoSEQ multiplex PCR was the method, and the copy in TCRdb shows in-frame clones only, minus some. The repertoire holds some 150,000 clones, over 80% seen once, with 30% to 45% in the top ten. The source material was peripheral blood. The origin of the receptors is a man aged 50-59 years who had recovered from COVID-19.

This clone was detected once. The genes are TRBV7-9 and TRBJ1-4; 10 bases agree with TRBD1. CDR3 length: 16 amino acids. With V trimmed by 3 bases and J by 8 bases, 9 bases remained unmatched. CDR1 and CDR2 from the germline V gene are SEHNR and FQNEAQ (reference sequence). Written as DNA, the CDR3 is TGTGCCAGCAGCTTTGCCGGGACAGGGGTGGGGGAAAAACTGTTTTTT. Its protein product is CASSFAGTGVGEKLFF. The full variable domain, its missing parts supplied by reference TRBV7-9 and TRBJ1-4, is DTGVSQNPRHKITKRGQNVTFRCDPISEHNRLYWYRQTLGQGPEFLTYFQNEAQLEKSRLLSDRFSAERPKGSFSTLEIQRTEQGDSAMYLCASSFAGTGVGEKLFFGSGTQLSVL.

This chain links TRBV7-9 with TRBJ1-1; TRBD1 aligns across 10 bases. This CDR3 is 16 amino acids long. V shed 5 bases and J 5 bases; nucleotides not matched to a gene: 11. Germline CDR1 is SEHNR and CDR2 is FQNEAQ (reference sequence). This CDR3 is CASSRKEGQGGTEAFF. Here the CDR3 DNA reads TGTGCCAGCAGCCGGAAAGAAGGACAGGGGGGTACTGAAGCTTTCTTT.

This clone has just one count. The chain is built from TRBV7-3 and TRBJ1-1, with 8 bases matching TRBD1. Germline V lookup: CDR1 SGHTA, CDR2 FQGTGA. The CDR3 length is 15 residues. V dropped 1 base and J dropped 1; count of bases not matched to a gene: 2. DNA for the CDR3: TGTGCCAGCAGCTTAATAGGACAGGGGAACACTGAAGCTTTCTTT. Translation gives CASSLIGQGNTEAFF.

This chain uses TRBV18 with TRBJ1-2; TRBD1 matches 7 bases. Germline lookup yields CDR1 KGHSH and CDR2 LQKENI. This CDR3 comprises 15 residues. J was trimmed by 8 bases and V by 2 bases; bases with no gene match: 11. CDR3 in amino acids: CASSPNQKGGLGYTF. DNA for the CDR3: TGTGCCAGCTCACCAAACCAAAAAGGGGGCTTAGGCTACACCTTC.

This chain joins TRBV7-8 and TRBJ1-1; the D gene is possibly TRBD1 (5 bases). The CDR3 consists of 13 residues. The germline V gene encodes CDR1 SGHVS and CDR2 FQNEAQ. Trimming took off 3 bases at V and 6 bases at J, with 11 bases between the two ends. Written as DNA, the CDR3 is TGTGCCAGCAGCTTGGGGCCTGGGGCTGAAGCTTTCTTT. Translating it yields CASSLGPGAEAFF.

The chain is built from TRBV7-7 and TRBJ1-2; D not resolved. The CDR3 spans 14 residues. CDR1 and CDR2 (germline): SSHAT, FNYEAQ (reference sequence). The V and J ends lost 2 bases and 8 bases respectively, with 15 bases between them. CDR3 in DNA: TGTGCCAGCAGCTTACTCCGCCTTGAGTCCGGCTACACCTTC. Translated: CASSLLRLESGYTF.

The chain carries TRBV16 and TRBJ1-1; no definite D call. The germline CDR1 and CDR2 sequences are KGHSY and FQNENV. This CDR3 is 14 amino acids long. Between the trimmed V and J ends, which lost 4 bases and 2 bases, there was a span of 11 bases. In DNA form, the CDR3 reads TGTGCCAGCAGCCTCACTTTTAGCAACACTGAAGCTTTCTTT. This codes for CASSLTFSNTEAFF.

The V and J genes are TRBV12-5 and TRBJ1-2; TRBD1 matches at 8 bases. The CDR3 extends over 16 amino acids. J lost 2 bases, V lost 3 bases, and 8 bases had no gene match. Germline V gene sequence: CDR1 LGHNT, CDR2 FRNRAP. CDR3 bases: TGTGCTAGTGGTTTTACGGCGGACAGGGTCAACTATGGCTACACCTTC. It translates to CASGFTADRVNYGYTF.

This chain links TRBV6-2 or TRBV6-3 with TRBJ1-1; D possibly corresponds to TRBD1 (5 bases). Trimming shortened V by 2 bases and J by 6 bases, and 13 bases separated the two germline ends. The CDR3 totals 14 residues. Germline values: CDR1 MNHEY, CDR2 SVGEGT. As DNA, the CDR3 is TGTGCCAGCAGTTACCAGGGTCTTGGGGCTGAAGCTTTCTTT. Translated, it gives CASSYQGLGAEAFF.

The chain couples TRBV4-1 to TRBJ1-1; D might be TRBD1 (6 bases). The CDR3 consists of 16 residues. Germline V gene sequence: CDR1 MGHRA, CDR2 YSYEKL. V lost 2 bases and J lost 3, with 16 bases in between. CDR3 sequence (DNA): TGCGCCAGCAGCCAACCCTGGGGGAGGGGGGACACTGAAGCTTTCTTT. Encoded protein: CASSQPWGRGDTEAFF.

The V call is TRBV12-3 or TRBV12-4, the J call TRBJ2-7; the D gene is possibly TRBD1 (5 bases). With 3 bases removed from V and 6 bases from J, the gap between germline ends came to 9 bases. The CDR3 extends over 12 amino acids. The chain's CDR3 is CASSLGRAEQYF. CDR3 bases: TGTGCCAGCAGTTTGGGCAGGGCCGAGCAGTACTTC.

The gene calls are TRBV2 and TRBJ2-3; TRBD2 matches 10 bases. The germline V gene encodes CDR1 SNHLY and CDR2 FYNNEI. Unmatched junction bases numbered 24, after V lost 10 bases and J lost 2 bases. The length of the CDR3 is 20 residues. The CDR3 loop is CATTEKASGGAILVTDTQYF. Here the CDR3 DNA reads TGTGCCACCACAGAAAAGGCGAGCGGGGGGGCCATTCTGGTCACAGATACGCAGTATTTT. Looking up the rest from reference TRBV2 and TRBJ2-3 gives the full variable domain: EPEVTQTPSHQVTQMGQEVILRCVPISNHLYFYWYRQILGQKVEFLVSFYNNEISEKSEIFDDQFSVERPDGSNFTLKIRSTKLEDSAMYFCATTEKASGGAILVTDTQYFGPGTRLTVL.

This chain uses TRBV11-3 with TRBJ2-7; 10 nucleotides align to TRBD1. The CDR3 has 16 amino acids. The J segment lost 0 bases and the V segment lost 6 bases, leaving 8 bases of the junction unmatched. Germline V CDR1 and CDR2: SGHNT, YENEEA. CDR3 DNA sequence: TGTGCCAGCAGAGAGGCGGGGACAGGGGCCTCCTACGAGCAGTACTTC. It encodes CASREAGTGASYEQYF.

V is TRBV5-4 and J is TRBJ2-5, with TRBD2 matching 9 bases. Germline values: CDR1 SGHNT, CDR2 YYREEE (reference sequence). V dropped 2 bases and J dropped 1; count of bases not matched to a gene: 6. The CDR3 sequence is 16 residues long. The CDR3 loop is CASSFRRGGVQETQYF. Written as DNA, the CDR3 is TGTGCCAGCAGCTTCCGGCGCGGGGGGGTCCAAGAGACCCAGTACTTC.

The chain recombines TRBV6-6 with TRBJ1-1, with D uncertain. The CDR3 runs to 17 residues. The germline V gene has CDR1 MNHNY and CDR2 SVGAGI (reference sequence). With 5 bases removed from V and 3 bases from J, the gap between germline ends came to 22 bases. This CDR3 reads CASSPNPLSVAYTEAFF. The CDR3 coding sequence is TGTGCCAGCAGTCCCAACCCCCTCTCGGTAGCGTACACTGAAGCTTTCTTT.

The rearrangement uses TRBV5-1 and TRBJ2-3, with 10 bases aligning to TRBD2. Unmatched junction bases numbered 7, after V lost 5 bases and J lost 4 bases. This CDR3 spans 15 amino acids. In germline, CDR1 is SGHRS, CDR2 YFSETQ. This chain's CDR3 is CASRPSGGPADTQYF. The CDR3 nucleotides read TGCGCCAGCAGACCTAGCGGGGGACCGGCAGATACGCAGTATTTT.

The rearrangement joins TRBV6-5 to TRBJ1-6, with no clear D. CDR1 is MNHEY and CDR2 is SVGAGI in the germline V gene. Trimming stripped 8 bases from V and 0 bases from J, with 8 bases between. This CDR3 is 14 amino acids long. The CDR3 sequence: CASGRSSYNSPLHF. The CDR3 coding sequence is TGTGCCAGCGGTCGGAGCTCCTATAATTCACCCCTCCACTTT.

The V gene is TRBV11-3, the J gene TRBJ2-7, with 8 bases fitting TRBD1. The V segment lost 4 bases and the J segment 5 bases; nucleotides outside the gene matches: 10. The CDR3 has 15 amino acids. From germline, CDR1 is SGHNT and CDR2 YENEEA. CDR3 in DNA: TGTGCCAGCAGCTCCTCGGGACAGGCCTACCACGAGCAGTACTTC. Its translation is CASSSSGQAYHEQYF.

The CDR3 region has the DNA TGTGCCAGCTCAGGGGGGACGGCCGCGAATGAAAAACTGTTTTTT. It encodes CASSGGTAANEKLFF. This chain connects TRBV18 to TRBJ1-4; D perhaps matches TRBD1 (5 bases). This CDR3 is built from 15 residues. V was shortened by 5 bases and J by 5 bases, with 15 bases between the two germline ends. The V gene's germline CDR1 is KGHSH and CDR2 LQKENI.

This clone came up a few times. The chain carries TRBV15 and TRBJ2-7, with 10 bases matching TRBD1. V dropped 3 bases and J dropped 6; count of bases not matched to a gene: 5. The germline CDR1 and CDR2 sequences are LNHNV and YYDKDF (reference sequence). There are 14 residues in the CDR3. The CDR3 region has the DNA TGTGCCACCAGCAGGGACAGGGGGTCTGTCGAGCAGTACTTC. Encoded protein: CATSRDRGSVEQYF.

This chain joins TRBV7-8 and TRBJ2-7, with TRBD2 as a possible D gene (6 bases). V shed 0 bases and J shed 3 bases, with 12 bases lying between them. The germline CDR1 and CDR2 sequences are SGHVS and FQNEAQ. The CDR3 has 15 amino acids. CDR3 DNA: TGTGCCAGCAGCTTAGCGTTCGGAGGGCACTACGAGCAGTACTTC. This encodes CASSLAFGGHYEQYF.

This clone was detected ten times or more. This chain links TRBV6-6 with TRBJ1-2, with TRBD1 identical over 8 bases. Germline lookup yields CDR1 MNHNY and CDR2 SVGAGI (reference sequence). Trimming took 8 bases from V and 7 from J; bases not matched to a gene: 9. The CDR3 totals 13 residues. In DNA, the CDR3 is TGTGCCAGCGTTCGCCAGGGGGCAAGTGGCTACACCTTC. The encoded protein is CASVRQGASGYTF.

The chain employs TRBV6-5 and TRBJ2-7, with D uncertain. This CDR3 has 11 amino acids. Germline assignment: CDR1 MNHEY and CDR2 SVGAGI. V was clipped by 4 bases and J by 2 bases, with 3 bases between them. CDR3: CASSSTYEQYF. Here the CDR3 DNA reads TGTGCCAGCAGTTCTACCTACGAGCAGTACTTC.

V gene TRBV29-1 combines with J gene TRBJ1-2; 11 bases map to TRBD1. Germline CDR1 reads SQVTM; CDR2 reads ANQGSEA. The CDR3 runs 15 residues. J was trimmed by 3 bases and V by 6 bases; bases with no gene match: 9. Here the CDR3 reads CSVERTGGADYGYTF. The CDR3 region has the DNA TGCAGCGTAGAAAGGACAGGGGGCGCGGACTATGGCTACACCTTC.

V is TRBV5-8 and J is TRBJ2-7, with D perhaps TRBD1 (5 bases). V dropped 3 bases and J dropped 0 bases, with 13 bases sitting between them. This CDR3 region has 15 residues. CDR1 is SGHTS and CDR2 is YDEGEE in the germline V gene. CDR3 sequence (DNA): TGTGCCAGCAGCTCAGCAGGGCGATCCTCCTACGAGCAGTACTTC. Its protein is CASSSAGRSSYEQYF.

This clone has more than one count but fewer than ten. Other DNA sequences in the sample encode the same CDR3. The chain has TRBV7-2 and TRBJ1-1; weak D call: TRBD1 (6 bases). With 6 bases removed from V and 4 bases from J, the gap between germline ends came to 15 bases. From germline, CDR1 is SGHTA and CDR2 FQGNSA. The CDR3 has 14 residues. For the CDR3, the DNA is TGTGCCAGCAGTGGGCAGGGGCCTGGCACTGAAGCTTTCTTT. Protein sequence: CASSGQGPGTEAFF. Variable domain in full (rest from reference TRBV7-2 and TRBJ1-1): GAGVSQSPSNKVTEKGKDVELRCDPISGHTALYWYRQSLGQGLEFLIYFQGNSAPDKSGLPSDRFSAERTGGSVSTLTIQRTQQEDSAVYLCASSGQGPGTEAFFGQGTRLTVV.

The V gene is TRBV6-5, the J gene TRBJ2-1; weak D call: TRBD1 (5 bases). CDR1 MNHEY and CDR2 SVGAGI come from the germline V gene. Trimming pared 5 bases from V and 7 bases from J, leaving 15 bases between. The CDR3 is 14 residues long. The CDR3 DNA follows: TGTGCCAGCAGTCCCCGCCAGGGTCGGAATGAGCAGTTCTTC. Its protein product is CASSPRQGRNEQFF.